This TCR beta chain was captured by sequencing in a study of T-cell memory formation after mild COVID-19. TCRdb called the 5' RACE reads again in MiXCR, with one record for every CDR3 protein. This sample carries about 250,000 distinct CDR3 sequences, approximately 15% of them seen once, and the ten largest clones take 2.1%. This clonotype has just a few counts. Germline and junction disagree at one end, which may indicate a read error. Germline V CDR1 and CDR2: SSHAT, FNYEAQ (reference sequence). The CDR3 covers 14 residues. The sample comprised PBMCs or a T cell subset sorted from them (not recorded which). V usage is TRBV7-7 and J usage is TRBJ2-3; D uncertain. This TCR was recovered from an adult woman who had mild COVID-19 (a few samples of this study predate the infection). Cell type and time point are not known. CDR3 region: CASSSTARPDTQYF. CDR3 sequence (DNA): TGTGCTAGCAGCTCGACCGCCCGGCCGGATACGCAGTATTTT.